What follows are 17 T cell receptor beta chains derived from one specimen sequenced in a study of T cell responses to AZD1222 COVID-19 vaccine. Some clones are missing from TCRdb's copy, which holds only in-frame ones; the method was immunoSEQ multiplex PCR. The profile shows approximately 140,000 clones, 94% of them singletons. The sequenced sample was peripheral blood, obtained on day 0 of AZD1222 vaccination. These receptors were collected from an adult in good health.

The rearrangement uses TRBV18 and TRBJ2-5; perhaps TRBD2 as D (6 bases). V lost 6 bases, J lost 1 base, and 9 bases lay in between. The germline V gene encodes CDR1 KGHSH and CDR2 LQKENI. CDR3 length equals 13 residues. The CDR3 reads CASSSGSQETQYF. Written as DNA, the CDR3 is TGTGCCAGCTCCTCCGGGAGCCAAGAGACCCAGTACTTC.

This chain joins TRBV11-2 and TRBJ1-1, with 8 bases identical to TRBD1. This CDR3 is 15 amino acids long. Germline V gene data show CDR1 as SGHAT and CDR2 as FQNNGV. With V trimmed by 3 bases and J by 1 base, 4 bases remained unmatched. CDR3 loop: CASSFTTGGNTEAFF. The CDR3 coding sequence is TGTGCCAGCAGCTTTACCACAGGGGGGAACACTGAAGCTTTCTTT. Filled out from reference TRBV11-2 and TRBJ1-1, the complete variable domain reads EAGVAQSPRYKIIEKRQSVAFWCNPISGHATLYWYQQILGQGPKLLIQFQNNGVVDDSQLPKDRFSAERLKGVDSTLKIQPAKLEDSAVYLCASSFTTGGNTEAFFGQGTRLTVV.

V usage is TRBV5-1 and J usage is TRBJ2-5; D is ambiguous. The CDR3 has 13 amino acids. The germline V gene encodes CDR1 SGHRS and CDR2 YFSETQ. Trimming stripped 4 bases from V and 2 bases from J, with 9 bases between. The CDR3 DNA sequence: TGCGCCAGCAGCCCGAACACTCAAGAGACCCAGTACTTC. It codes for CASSPNTQETQYF.

The genes are TRBV28 and TRBJ2-2; D remains ambiguous. The V end was cut by 7 bases, the J end by 6 bases, with 9 bases between. The CDR3 is 12 amino acids. Germline V lookup: CDR1 MDHEN, CDR2 SYDVKM. CDR3 sequence (DNA): TGTGCCAGCACTCACCCCCCCGGGGAGCTGTTTTTT. Encoded protein: CASTHPPGELFF.

The J gene is TRBJ1-1, the V gene TRBV10-3; a weak D match, TRBD1 (6 bases). CDR1 is ENHRY and CDR2 is SYGVKD in the germline V gene. This CDR3 region has 12 residues. V lost 9 bases and J 2 bases, leaving 10 bases between the germline ends. CDR3 nucleotides: TGTGCCATGGGGGGCCAAAACACTGAAGCTTTCTTT. The encoded protein is CAMGGQNTEAFF.

The table lists this clone with a count of one. The chain links TRBV24-1 to TRBJ2-1; D unresolved. The CDR3 spans 15 residues. V was clipped by 1 base and J by 6 bases, with 12 bases between them. CDR1 KGHDR and CDR2 SFDVKD come from the germline V gene. CDR3 protein: CATSDLGLRINEQFF. The CDR3 DNA sequence: TGTGCCACCAGTGATTTAGGGCTCCGGATCAATGAGCAGTTCTTC.

The CDR3 reads CASSSGTSGYNEQFF. The DNA of the CDR3 is TGTGCCAGCAGCTCCGGGACTAGCGGATACAATGAGCAGTTCTTC. V and J are TRBV7-7 and TRBJ2-1; 11 nucleotides line up with TRBD2. The CDR3 runs to 15 residues. With V trimmed by 4 bases and J by 4 bases, 3 bases remained unmatched. Germline-derived CDR1 and CDR2 are SSHAT and FNYEAQ (reference sequence).

CDR3 in amino acids: CASSLGWNEQFF. The CDR3 DNA reads as TGTGCCAGCAGCTTAGGCTGGAATGAGCAGTTCTTC. V is TRBV13 and J is TRBJ2-1, with unresolved D. Looked up from germline, CDR1 is PRHDT and CDR2 is FYEKMQ (reference sequence). CDR3 size: 12 residues. Deletions cut 0 bases from V and 7 bases from J, with 4 bases between.

The chain is built from TRBV12-3 or TRBV12-4 and TRBJ1-5, with 7 bases aligning to TRBD1. The CDR3 totals 12 residues. With V trimmed by 5 bases and J by 6 bases, 1 base remained unmatched. The CDR3 protein is CASSNRGQPQHF. In nucleotides, the CDR3 is TGTGCCAGCAGTAACAGGGGTCAGCCCCAGCATTTT.

This clone has a single count. The chain is built from TRBV7-2 and TRBJ2-5; D uncertain. Germline V gene lookup returns CDR1 SGHTA and CDR2 FQGNSA. V lost 1 base and J lost 3, with 12 bases in between. The CDR3 spans 15 residues. DNA of the CDR3: TGTGCCAGCAGCTTAGGGCCAAACACCGAAGAGACCCAGTACTTC. It codes for CASSLGPNTEETQYF.

The CDR3 DNA reads as TGTGCCAGCAGGCTTAGCGGTATAGGCACAGATACGCAGTATTTT. Translation: CASRLSGIGTDTQYF. The chain couples TRBV5-4 to TRBJ2-3; TRBD2 might be the D (6 bases). V was cut by 5 bases and J by 1 base, with 14 bases left in between. Germline lookup yields CDR1 SGHNT and CDR2 YYREEE (reference sequence). This CDR3 is 15 amino acids long. The full variable domain, its missing parts supplied by reference TRBV5-4 and TRBJ2-3, is ETGVTQSPTHLIKTRGQQVTLRCSSQSGHNTVSWYQQALGQGPQFIFQYYREEENGRGNFPPRFSGLQFPNYSSELNVNALELDDSALYLCASRLSGIGTDTQYFGPGTRLTVL.

V gene TRBV5-1 combines with J gene TRBJ1-6; a possible D gene is TRBD1 (6 bases). The CDR3 spans 13 residues. The germline V gene encodes CDR1 SGHRS and CDR2 YFSETQ. Trimming cost V 3 bases and J 11 bases, with 12 bases left between them. The CDR3 DNA is TGCGCCAGCAGCTACACAGGGAGTCCACCCCTCCACTTT. It codes for CASSYTGSPPLHF.

This clone was counted a single time. This chain links TRBV14 with TRBJ2-3; unclear D gene. V lost 0 bases and J 2 bases, leaving 15 bases between the germline ends. Per germline, CDR1 SGHDN and CDR2 FVKESK. This CDR3 spans 17 amino acids. Here the CDR3 DNA reads TGTGCCAGCAGCCAAGAGAGGCCCCCCTTTTACACAGATACGCAGTATTTT. This codes for CASSQERPPFYTDTQYF.

This clone appeared a single time. This chain uses TRBV4-3 with TRBJ1-2; D call uncertain. Germline V gene sequence: CDR1 LGHNA, CDR2 YSLEER. Trimming took 2 bases from V and 7 from J, leaving 14 bases between them. This CDR3 has 14 residues. CDR3 in DNA: TGCGCCAGCAGCCAACTACTGGAGGGAAGTGGCTACACCTTC. This encodes CASSQLLEGSGYTF.

This sequence joins TRBV9 and TRBJ2-5, with D unclear. The CDR3 has 14 residues. CDR1 and CDR2 from the germline V gene are SGDLS and YYNGEE. Trimming took off 0 bases at V and 1 base at J, with 7 bases between the two ends. In nucleotides, the CDR3 is TGTGCCAGCAGCGTAGACGGGTTCCAAGAGACCCAGTACTTC. This translates into CASSVDGFQETQYF.

Here the CDR3 DNA reads TGCGCCAGCAACTCGCGGGGACTAGCGGGTTCTTCCTACAATGAGCAGTTCTTC. This sequence encodes CASNSRGLAGSSYNEQFF. The chain recombines TRBV5-1 with TRBJ2-1, with TRBD2 identical over 12 bases. The CDR3 is 18 residues long. Germline V lookup: CDR1 SGHRS, CDR2 YFSETQ. J gave up 1 base and V 6 bases, and 11 bases lay outside the gene matches.

The gene calls are TRBV14 and TRBJ1-3; TRBD1 is a possible D gene (5 bases). Trimming removed 4 bases at V and 2 bases at J, with 12 bases between. The V gene's germline CDR1 is SGHDN and CDR2 FVKESK. The CDR3 length is 15 residues. The CDR3 spells CASSPYAGTGNTIYF. CDR3 in DNA: TGTGCCAGCAGCCCCTATGCAGGGACTGGAAACACCATATATTTT.